This T cell receptor (beta chain) was identified during a study of T cell responses to AZD1222 COVID-19 vaccine (dated by TCRdb to the early 2020s). A note on the overall study: TCR sequencing covered 230 to 250 trial participants: 207 given two doses of AZD1222 and around 25 given two doses of MenACWY control vaccine. Trial participants were enrolled by age into subgroups of 18-55, 56-69 and 70-plus years, and around 140, 26 and 57 TCR-sequenced participants, respectively, were included in these subgroups.

Regarding this clone: Its antigen is not yet known. The sample holds no much larger clone one base away, and base qualities are not on file.

The time point label of this sample denotes: about 28 days (+/-7) after the second vaccine dose. AZD1222 recipients with second doses at about 4 weeks or about 12 weeks were pooled, because spike-specific TCR depth and breadth did not differ between schedules. The vaccinee samples were drawn from two UK trials, COV001 and COV002, one of which was a single-blind randomized controlled phase 2/3 trial testing AZD1222 (ChAdOx1 nCoV-19) in healthy adults. For TCRbeta chain sequencing, PBMC samples were collected from trial participants at day 0 and at day 28 after the second dose. On the study overall, not on this receptor specifically: Conclusions about previously exposed vaccinees are limited, since just six AZD1222 recipients were seropositive for SARS-CoV-2 at baseline. No day 14 peak-response samples were available, so repertoires were characterized only after the peak T cell response. A significant rise in spike-specific TCR breadth and depth was observed after two AZD1222 doses relative to day 0 and relative to MenACWY recipients. In the small 56-69-year group, the increase in depth fell short of significance, most likely because of low power. The whole spike protein was spanned by vaccine-associated CD4 TCRs, and dominant responses were seen in regions 160-218 and 743-854. Reportedly, close to half of the unique spike-specific TCRs recognized epitopes lying outside the regions that are mutated in the B.1.351 and B.1.1.7 variants. Participants were mostly white British, with more females than males. The authors suggested clonal diversity may have been underestimated.

The CDR3 regions of human TCRbeta chains were analyzed by immunosequencing. As for how the authors treated the data: Repertoire TCRs were matched against a reference library of SARS-CoV-2-specific TCRs generated with the MIRA antigen-specificity platform. Breadth meant the fraction of unique TCRs that were SARS-CoV-2-associated, whereas depth meant the fraction of total T cells that were SARS-CoV-2-associated. Using the MIRA data, every spike-specific TCR was mapped to the spike region that the TCR reacted to and assigned to either a CD4 or a CD8 class. Log10-transformed breadth and depth values were compared by one-way ANOVA with Sidak's multiple comparisons tests. This immuneACCESS table, as held by TCRdb, lists in-frame sequences with V and J called but not all clones. Of the missing ones, under half trace to an unresolved V gene in checked studies; the others have no known cause. V and J calls and clone size follow that table, whereas D and trimming were derived from the DNA. The sample data list approximately 70,000 clones, and about 80% of these were observed just once. The top ten constitute 11% to 15% of the sample.

From the germline V gene, CDR1 is LGHNT and CDR2 is FRNRAP. From the cysteine through the phenylalanine, the CDR3 covers 16 amino acids. Here the CDR3 DNA is all that survives: 48 bases in frame from base 1. Compared with germline, V lacks 4 bases and J lacks 9 bases; bases without a gene match: 15. Sequenced material: peripheral blood, taken 28 days after the second AZD1222 dose. This sequence uses TRBV12-5 and TRBJ2-3; 8 nucleotides in the junction match TRBD2. The source of this sequence is an adult who received the AZD1222 COVID-19 vaccine. Here the CDR3 is given as CASGYRRGGRADTQYF. Read as DNA, the sequence is TGTGCTAGTGGTTACCGCCGGGGGGGACGCGCTGACACGCAGTATTTT.